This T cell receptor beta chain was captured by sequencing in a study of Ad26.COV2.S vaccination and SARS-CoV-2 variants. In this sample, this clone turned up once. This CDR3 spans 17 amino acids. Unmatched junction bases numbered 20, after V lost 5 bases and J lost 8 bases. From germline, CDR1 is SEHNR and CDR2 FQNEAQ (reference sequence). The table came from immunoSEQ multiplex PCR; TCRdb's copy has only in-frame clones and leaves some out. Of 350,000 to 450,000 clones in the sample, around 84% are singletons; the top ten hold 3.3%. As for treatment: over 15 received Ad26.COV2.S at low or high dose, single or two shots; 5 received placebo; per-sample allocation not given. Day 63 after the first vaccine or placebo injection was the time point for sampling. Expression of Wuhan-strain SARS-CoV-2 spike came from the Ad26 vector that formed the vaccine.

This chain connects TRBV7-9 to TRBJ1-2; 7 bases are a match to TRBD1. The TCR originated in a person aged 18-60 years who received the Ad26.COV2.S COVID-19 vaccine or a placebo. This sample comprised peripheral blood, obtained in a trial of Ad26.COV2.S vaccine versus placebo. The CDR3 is CASSVSWVNRDSQGYTF. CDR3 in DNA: TGTGCCAGCAGCGTGTCCTGGGTCAACCGGGACAGCCAAGGCTACACCTTC.